The entry below describes one T cell receptor (beta chain). Its antigen is as yet unknown. Time point of the sample: time of PML onset. After about 16 to 60 months on natalizumab, the natalizumab-treated patients developed PML. The sample belongs to a study of multiple sclerosis patients with progressive multifocal leukoencephalopathy. The study, taken as a whole, reports: It is unclear whether the findings reflect JC virus infection or general immunocompromise. PML-onset expanded TRB clones were detectable before and during natalizumab therapy.

Sequencing used immunoSEQ multiplex PCR; TCRdb keeps in-frame clones, though not all of them. The sample records some 28,000 clones, more than 80% being singletons. The TCR was taken from a woman aged 25-40 years with progressive multifocal leukoencephalopathy. Sequenced here: PBMCs, sampled from a patient treated with natalizumab.

The CDR3 region has the DNA TGTGCCAGCAGCTCAAACAACGTGGACAGGGCTCAAGGCTACGAGCAGTACTTC. Its translation is CASSSNNVDRAQGYEQYF. The V and J genes are TRBV7-9 and TRBJ2-7; TRBD1 agrees at 8 bases. Unmatched junction bases numbered 17, after V lost 4 bases and J lost 3 bases. CDR1 SEHNR and CDR2 FQNEAQ come from the germline V gene (reference sequence). The CDR3 totals 18 residues.